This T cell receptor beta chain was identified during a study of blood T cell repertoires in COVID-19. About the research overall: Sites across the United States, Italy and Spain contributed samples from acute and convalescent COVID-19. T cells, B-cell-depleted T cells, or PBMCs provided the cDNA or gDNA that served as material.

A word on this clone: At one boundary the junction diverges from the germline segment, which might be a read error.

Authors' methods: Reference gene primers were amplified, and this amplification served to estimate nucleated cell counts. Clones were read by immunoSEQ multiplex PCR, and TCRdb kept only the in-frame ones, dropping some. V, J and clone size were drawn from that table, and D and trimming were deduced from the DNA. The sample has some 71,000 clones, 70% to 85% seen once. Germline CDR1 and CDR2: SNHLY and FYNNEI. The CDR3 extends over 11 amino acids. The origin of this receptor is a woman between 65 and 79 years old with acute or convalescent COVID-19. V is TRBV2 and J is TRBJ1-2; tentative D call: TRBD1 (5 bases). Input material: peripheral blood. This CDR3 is CASSENLGQSF. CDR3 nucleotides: TGTGCCAGCAGTGAAAATTTGGGGCAGTCCTTC. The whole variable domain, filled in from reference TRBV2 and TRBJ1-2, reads EPEVTQTPSHQVTQMGQEVILRCVPISNHLYFYWYRQILGQKVEFLVSFYNNEISEKSEIFDDQFSVERPDGSNFTLKIRSTKLEDSAMYFCASSENLGQSFGSGTRLTVV.